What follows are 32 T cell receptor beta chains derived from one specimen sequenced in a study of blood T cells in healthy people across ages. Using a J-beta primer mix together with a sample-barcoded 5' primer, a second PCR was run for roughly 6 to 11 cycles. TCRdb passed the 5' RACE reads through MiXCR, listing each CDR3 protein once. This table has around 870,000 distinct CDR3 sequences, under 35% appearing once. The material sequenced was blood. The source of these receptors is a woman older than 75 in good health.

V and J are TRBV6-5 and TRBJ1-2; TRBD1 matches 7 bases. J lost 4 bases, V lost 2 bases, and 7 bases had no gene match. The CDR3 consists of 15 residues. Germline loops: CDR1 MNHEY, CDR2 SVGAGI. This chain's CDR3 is CASSYTYRGGYGYTF. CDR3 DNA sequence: TGTGCCAGCAGTTACACATACAGGGGTGGCTATGGCTACACCTTC.

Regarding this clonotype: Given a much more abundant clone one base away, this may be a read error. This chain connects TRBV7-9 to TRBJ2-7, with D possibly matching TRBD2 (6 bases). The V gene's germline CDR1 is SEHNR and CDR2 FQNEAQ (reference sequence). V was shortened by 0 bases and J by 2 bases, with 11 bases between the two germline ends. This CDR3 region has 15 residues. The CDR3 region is CASSLAEGGAYEQYF. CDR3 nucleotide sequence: TGTGCCAGCAGCTTAGCGGAGGGCGGGGCCTACGAGCAGTACTTC.

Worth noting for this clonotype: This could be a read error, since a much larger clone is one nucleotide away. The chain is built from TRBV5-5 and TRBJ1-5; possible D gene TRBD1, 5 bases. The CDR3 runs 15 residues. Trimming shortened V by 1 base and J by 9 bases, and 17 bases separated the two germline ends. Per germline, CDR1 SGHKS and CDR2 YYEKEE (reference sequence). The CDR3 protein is CASSLSATRDRPQHF. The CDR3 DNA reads TGTGCCAGCAGCTTGTCCGCTACCAGGGACCGGCCCCAGCATTTT.

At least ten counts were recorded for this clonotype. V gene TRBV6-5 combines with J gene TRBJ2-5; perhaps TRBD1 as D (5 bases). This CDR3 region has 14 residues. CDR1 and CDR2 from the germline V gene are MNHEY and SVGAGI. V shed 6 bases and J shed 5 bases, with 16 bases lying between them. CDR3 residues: CASSPGAGWETQYF. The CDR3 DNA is TGTGCCAGCAGCCCTGGAGCAGGGTGGGAGACCCAGTACTTC.

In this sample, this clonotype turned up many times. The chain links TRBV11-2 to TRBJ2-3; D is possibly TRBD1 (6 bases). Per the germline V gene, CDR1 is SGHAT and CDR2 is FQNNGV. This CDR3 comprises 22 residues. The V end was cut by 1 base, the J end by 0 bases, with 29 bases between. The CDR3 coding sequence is TGTGCCAGCAGCTTAGTTGGAGGTTTGGTCGGGACAAAGGGAGCTAGCACAGATACGCAGTATTTT. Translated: CASSLVGGLVGTKGASTDTQYF.

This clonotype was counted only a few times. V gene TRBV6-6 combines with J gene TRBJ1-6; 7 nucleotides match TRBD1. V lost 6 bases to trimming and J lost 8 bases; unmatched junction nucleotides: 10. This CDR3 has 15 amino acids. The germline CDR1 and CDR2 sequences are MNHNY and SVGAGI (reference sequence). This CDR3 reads CASSRDRENDSPLHF. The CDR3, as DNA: TGTGCCAGCAGCAGAGACAGGGAGAATGATTCACCCCTCCACTTT.

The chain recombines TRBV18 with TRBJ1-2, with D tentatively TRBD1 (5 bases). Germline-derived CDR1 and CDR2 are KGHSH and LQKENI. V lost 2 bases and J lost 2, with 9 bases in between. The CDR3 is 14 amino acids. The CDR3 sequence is CASSPMWGNYGYTF. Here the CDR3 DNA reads TGTGCCAGCTCACCAATGTGGGGGAACTATGGCTACACCTTC. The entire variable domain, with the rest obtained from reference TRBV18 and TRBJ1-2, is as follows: NAGVMQNPRHLVRRRGQEARLRCSPMKGHSHVYWYRQLPEEGLKFMVYLQKENIIDESGMPKERFSAEFPKEGPSILRIQQVVRGDSAAYFCASSPMWGNYGYTFGSGTRLTVV.

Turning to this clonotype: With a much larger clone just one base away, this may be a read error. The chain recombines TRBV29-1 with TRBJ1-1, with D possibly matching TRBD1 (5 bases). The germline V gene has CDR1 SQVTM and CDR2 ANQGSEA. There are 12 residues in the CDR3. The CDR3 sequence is CSVEGGWTETFF. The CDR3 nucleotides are TGCAGCGTTGAAGGGGGCTGGACTGAAACTTTCTTT.

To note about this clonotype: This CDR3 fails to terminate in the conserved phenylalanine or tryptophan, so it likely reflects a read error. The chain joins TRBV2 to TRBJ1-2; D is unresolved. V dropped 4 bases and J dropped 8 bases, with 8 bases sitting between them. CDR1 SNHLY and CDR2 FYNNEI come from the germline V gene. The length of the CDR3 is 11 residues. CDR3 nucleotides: TGTGCCAGCAGTGTAGCGCTCGGCTACACCTTA. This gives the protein CASSVALGYTL.

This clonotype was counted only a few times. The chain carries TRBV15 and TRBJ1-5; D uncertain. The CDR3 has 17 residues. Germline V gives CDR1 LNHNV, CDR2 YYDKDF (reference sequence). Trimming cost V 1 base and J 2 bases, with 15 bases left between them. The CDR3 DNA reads TGTGCCACCAGCAGAGCAAATAGAGTGGTTGGCAATCAGCCCCAGCATTTT. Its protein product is CATSRANRVVGNQPQHF.

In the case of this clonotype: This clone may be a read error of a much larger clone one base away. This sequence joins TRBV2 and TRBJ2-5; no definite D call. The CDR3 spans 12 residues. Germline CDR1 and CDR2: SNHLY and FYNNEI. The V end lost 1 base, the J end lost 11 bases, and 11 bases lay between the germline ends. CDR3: CASSEGGSYQYF. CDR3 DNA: TGTGCCAGCAGTGAAGGGGGATCCTATCAGTACTTC.

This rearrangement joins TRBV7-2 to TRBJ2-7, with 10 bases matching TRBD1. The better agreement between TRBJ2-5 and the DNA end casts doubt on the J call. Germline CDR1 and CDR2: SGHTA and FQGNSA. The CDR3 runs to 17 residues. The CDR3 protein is CASSLADPGQGKETQYF. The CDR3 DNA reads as TGTGCCAGCAGCTTAGCGGATCCGGGACAGGGGAAGGAGACCCAGTACTTC.

The CDR3, as DNA: TGTGCCAGCAGCTTAGGCCGGGAAAAGTCTATTCAGTACTTC. Its translation is CASSLGREKSIQYF. V and J are TRBV7-2 and TRBJ2-4; a weak D match, TRBD2 (5 bases). Between the trimmed V and J ends, which lost 1 base and 10 bases, there was a span of 14 bases. Germline assignment: CDR1 SGHTA and CDR2 FQGNSA. The CDR3 is 14 amino acids. Combining the CDR3 with reference TRBV7-2 and TRBJ2-4 gives the whole variable domain GAGVSQSPSNKVTEKGKDVELRCDPISGHTALYWYRQSLGQGLEFLIYFQGNSAPDKSGLPSDRFSAERTGGSVSTLTIQRTQQEDSAVYLCASSLGREKSIQYFGAGTRLSVL.

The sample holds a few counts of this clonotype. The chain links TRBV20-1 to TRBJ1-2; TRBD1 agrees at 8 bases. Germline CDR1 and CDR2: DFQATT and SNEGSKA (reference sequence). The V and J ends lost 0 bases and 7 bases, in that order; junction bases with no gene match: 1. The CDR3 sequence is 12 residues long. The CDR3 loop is CSARDRGRGYTF. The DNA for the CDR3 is TGCAGTGCTAGAGACAGGGGGCGTGGCTACACCTTC.

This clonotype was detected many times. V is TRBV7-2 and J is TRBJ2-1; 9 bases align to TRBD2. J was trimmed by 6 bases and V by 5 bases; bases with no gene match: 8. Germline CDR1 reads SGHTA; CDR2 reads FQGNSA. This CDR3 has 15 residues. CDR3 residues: CASSQSLAGVNEQFF. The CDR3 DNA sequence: TGTGCCAGCAGCCAGTCCTTAGCGGGGGTCAATGAGCAGTTCTTC.

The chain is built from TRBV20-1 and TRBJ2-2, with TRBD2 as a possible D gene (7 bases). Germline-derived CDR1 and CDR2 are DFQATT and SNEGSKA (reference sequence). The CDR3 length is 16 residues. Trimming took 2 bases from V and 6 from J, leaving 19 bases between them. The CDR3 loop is CSARNTRGGFSGELFF. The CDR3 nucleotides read TGCAGTGCTAGAAATACGAGGGGGGGCTTTTCCGGGGAGCTGTTTTTT.

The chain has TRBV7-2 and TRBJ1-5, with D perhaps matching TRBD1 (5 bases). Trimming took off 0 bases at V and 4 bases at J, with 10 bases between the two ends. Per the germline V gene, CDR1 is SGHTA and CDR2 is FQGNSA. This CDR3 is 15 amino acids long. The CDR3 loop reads CASSLAGTTNQPQHF. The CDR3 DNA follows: TGTGCCAGCAGCTTAGCCGGGACCACAAATCAGCCCCAGCATTTT.

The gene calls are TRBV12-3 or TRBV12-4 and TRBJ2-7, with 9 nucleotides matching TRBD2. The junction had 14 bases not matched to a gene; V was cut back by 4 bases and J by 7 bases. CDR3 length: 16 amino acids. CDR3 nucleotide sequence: TGTGCCAGCAGTTCCCGGACGAGCGGGGGGTCGTATGAGCAGTACTTC. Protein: CASSSRTSGGSYEQYF.

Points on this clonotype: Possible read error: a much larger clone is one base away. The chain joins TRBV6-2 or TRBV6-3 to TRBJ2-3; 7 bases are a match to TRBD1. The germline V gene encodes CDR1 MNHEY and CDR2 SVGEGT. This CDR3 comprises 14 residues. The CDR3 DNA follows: TGTACCAGCAGGACAGGTCTTGGGACAGATACGCAGTATTTT. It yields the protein CTSRTGLGTDTQYF.

The CDR3 DNA reads TGCAGTGCTAGAGACAGTCCCTACGAGCAGTACTTC. This encodes CSARDSPYEQYF. The rearrangement links TRBV20-1 to TRBJ2-7, with D hard to call. The CDR3 extends over 12 amino acids. V lost 0 bases, J lost 2 bases, and 5 bases lay in between. CDR1 and CDR2 from the germline V gene are DFQATT and SNEGSKA (reference sequence).

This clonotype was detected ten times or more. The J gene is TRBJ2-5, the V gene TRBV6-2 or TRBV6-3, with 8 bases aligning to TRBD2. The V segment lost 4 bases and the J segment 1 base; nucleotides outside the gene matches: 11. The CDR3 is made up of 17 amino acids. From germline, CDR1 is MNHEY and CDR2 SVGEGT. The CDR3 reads CASSWIKSGGLQETQYF. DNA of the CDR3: TGTGCCAGCAGTTGGATCAAAAGCGGGGGCCTCCAAGAGACCCAGTACTTC.

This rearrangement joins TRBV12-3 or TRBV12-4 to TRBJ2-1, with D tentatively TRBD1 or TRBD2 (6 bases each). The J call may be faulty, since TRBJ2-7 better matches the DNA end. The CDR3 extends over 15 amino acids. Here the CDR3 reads CASFIGGVGGYEQYF. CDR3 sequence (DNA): TGTGCCAGCTTTATTGGCGGGGTAGGGGGGTACGAGCAGTACTTC.

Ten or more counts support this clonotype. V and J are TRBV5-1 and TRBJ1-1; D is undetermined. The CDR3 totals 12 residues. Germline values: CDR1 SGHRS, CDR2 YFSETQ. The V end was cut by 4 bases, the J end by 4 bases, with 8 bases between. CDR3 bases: TGCGCCAGCAGCGGGTCAGGCACTGAAGCTTTCTTT. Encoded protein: CASSGSGTEAFF.

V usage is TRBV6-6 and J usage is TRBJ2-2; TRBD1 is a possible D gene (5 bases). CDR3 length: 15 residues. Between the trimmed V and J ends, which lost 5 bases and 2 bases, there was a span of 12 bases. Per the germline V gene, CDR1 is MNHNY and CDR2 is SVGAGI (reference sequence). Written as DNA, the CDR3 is TGTGCCAGCAGTACGCTGGGGCCAAACACCGGGGAGCTGTTTTTT. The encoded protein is CASSTLGPNTGELFF.

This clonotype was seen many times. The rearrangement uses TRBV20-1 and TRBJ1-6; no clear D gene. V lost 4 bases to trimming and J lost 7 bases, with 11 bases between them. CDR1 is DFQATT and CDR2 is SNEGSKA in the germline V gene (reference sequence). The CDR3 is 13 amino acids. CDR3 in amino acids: CSANALRNSPLHF. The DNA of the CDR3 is TGCAGTGCTAATGCTCTCAGGAATTCACCCCTCCACTTT.

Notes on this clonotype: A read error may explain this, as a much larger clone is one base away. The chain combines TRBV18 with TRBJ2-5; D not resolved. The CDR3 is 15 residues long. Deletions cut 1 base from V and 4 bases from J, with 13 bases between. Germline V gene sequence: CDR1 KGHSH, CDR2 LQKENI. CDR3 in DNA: TGTGCCAGCTCACCACAAGTAGGTTCTCCAGAGACCCAGTACTTC. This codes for CASSPQVGSPETQYF.

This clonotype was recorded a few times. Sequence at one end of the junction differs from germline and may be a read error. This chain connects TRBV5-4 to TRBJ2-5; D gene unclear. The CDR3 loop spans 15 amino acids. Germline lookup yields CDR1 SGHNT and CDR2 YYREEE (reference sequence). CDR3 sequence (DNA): TGTGTCAGCAGCTTGGAGCGCAGGCGCCAAGAGACCCAGTACTTC. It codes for CVSSLERRRQETQYF.

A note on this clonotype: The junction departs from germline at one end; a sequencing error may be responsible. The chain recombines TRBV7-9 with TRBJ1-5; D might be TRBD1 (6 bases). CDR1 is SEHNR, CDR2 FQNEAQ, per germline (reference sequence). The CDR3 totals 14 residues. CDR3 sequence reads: CAGSFVRGDQPQHF. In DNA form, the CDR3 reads TGTGCCGGCAGCTTCGTAAGGGGGGATCAGCCCCAGCATTTT. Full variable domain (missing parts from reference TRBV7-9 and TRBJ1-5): DTGVSQNPRHKITKRGQNVTFRCDPISEHNRLYWYRQTLGQGPEFLTYFQNEAQLEKSRLLSDRFSAERPKGSFSTLEIQRTEQGDSAMYLCAGSFVRGDQPQHFGDGTRLSIL.

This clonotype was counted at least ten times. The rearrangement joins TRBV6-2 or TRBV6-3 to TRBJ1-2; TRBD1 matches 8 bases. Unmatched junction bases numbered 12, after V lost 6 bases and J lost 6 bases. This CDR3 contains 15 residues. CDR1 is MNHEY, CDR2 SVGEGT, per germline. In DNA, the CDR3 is TGTGCCAGCAGAATCGCCGGGACAGGAGCTGATGGCTACACCTTC. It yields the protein CASRIAGTGADGYTF.

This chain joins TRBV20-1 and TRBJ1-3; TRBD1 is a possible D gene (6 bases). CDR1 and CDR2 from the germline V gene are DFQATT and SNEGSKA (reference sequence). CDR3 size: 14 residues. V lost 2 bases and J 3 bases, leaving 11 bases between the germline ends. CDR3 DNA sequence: TGCAGTGCTAGATCGACAGGTGGTGGAAACACCATATATTTT. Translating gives CSARSTGGGNTIYF.

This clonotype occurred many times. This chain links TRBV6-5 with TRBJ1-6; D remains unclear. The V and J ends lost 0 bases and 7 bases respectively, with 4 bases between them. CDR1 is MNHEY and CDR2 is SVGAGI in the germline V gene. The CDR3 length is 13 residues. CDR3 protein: CASSYSINSPLHF. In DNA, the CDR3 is TGTGCCAGCAGTTACTCGATAAATTCACCCCTCCACTTT.

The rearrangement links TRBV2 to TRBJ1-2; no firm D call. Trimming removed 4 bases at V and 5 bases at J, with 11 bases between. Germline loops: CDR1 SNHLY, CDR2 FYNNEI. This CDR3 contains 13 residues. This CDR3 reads CASSARRQYGYTF. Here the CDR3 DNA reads TGTGCCAGCAGTGCCAGACGGCAGTATGGCTACACCTTC.